The 19 T cell receptor beta chains below were found in one sample sequenced in a study of OX40 agonist ivuxolimab in advanced cancers. Using immunoSEQ multiplex PCR, the repertoire was profiled, and TCRdb retains in-frame clones only, with some absent. Of 50,000 to 70,000 clones listed, 75% to 90% are singletons. Sequenced here: CD4+ or CD8+ T cells sorted from blood, sampled in a trial of the OX40 agonist ivuxolimab. These receptors all come from an adult with an advanced solid tumor such as melanoma, head and neck, liver or kidney cancer.

The chain carries TRBV30 and TRBJ2-1; TRBD2 might be the D (5 bases). This CDR3 has 17 residues. Germline CDR1 is GTSNPN and CDR2 is SVGIG (reference sequence). V was trimmed by 5 bases and J by 0 bases, leaving 20 bases between them. CDR3 in amino acids: CAWYFSGSPSSYNEQFF. In DNA form, the CDR3 reads TGTGCCTGGTATTTTTCGGGGAGCCCGAGCTCCTACAATGAGCAGTTCTTC.

The chain has TRBV10-2 and TRBJ1-1; tentatively, D is TRBD1 (5 bases). Trimming took off 0 bases at V and 10 bases at J, with 12 bases between the two ends. CDR3 size: 13 residues. The germline V gene has CDR1 WSHSY and CDR2 SAAADI. The CDR3 coding sequence is TGCGCCAGCAGTGAGTCACAGGCAACTAGAGCTTTCTTT. Encoded protein: CASSESQATRAFF.

V usage is TRBV30 and J usage is TRBJ1-6, with a weak D call TRBD1 (5 bases). The CDR3 contains 14 residues. Germline V CDR1 and CDR2: GTSNPN, SVGIG (reference sequence). The V end was cut by 3 bases, the J end by 8 bases, with 14 bases between. The CDR3 coding sequence is TGTGCCTGGAGAAGGGGACCCGGGGATTCACCCCTCCACTTT. Its protein is CAWRRGPGDSPLHF.

The V gene is TRBV5-8, the J gene TRBJ1-2; D ambiguous. Germline V CDR1 and CDR2: SGHTS, YDEGEE. V dropped 6 bases and J dropped 8 bases, with 17 bases sitting between them. This CDR3 has 13 amino acids. CDR3 amino acids: CASTNRPREGYTF. The CDR3 DNA follows: TGTGCCAGCACCAACCGACCCCGAGAAGGCTACACCTTC.

As for this clone: Other nucleotide sequences in the sample specify the same CDR3. The chain carries TRBV7-2 and TRBJ2-7; either TRBD1 or TRBD2 may supply D (6 bases each). CDR1 SGHTA and CDR2 FQGNSA come from the germline V gene. This CDR3 comprises 16 residues. V lost 0 bases, J lost 6 bases, and 18 bases lay in between. Here the CDR3 DNA reads TGTGCCAGCAGCTTAGCGGGTCTAGTCGGGGGCCTCGAGCAGTACTTC. This sequence encodes CASSLAGLVGGLEQYF. Looking up the rest from reference TRBV7-2 and TRBJ2-7 gives the full variable domain: GAGVSQSPSNKVTEKGKDVELRCDPISGHTALYWYRQSLGQGLEFLIYFQGNSAPDKSGLPSDRFSAERTGGSVSTLTIQRTQQEDSAVYLCASSLAGLVGGLEQYFGPGTRLTVT.

V usage is TRBV6-6 and J usage is TRBJ2-1; TRBD2 aligns across 8 bases. CDR3 length: 16 amino acids. Germline lookup yields CDR1 MNHNY and CDR2 SVGAGI (reference sequence). With V trimmed by 0 bases and J by 7 bases, 8 bases remained unmatched. CDR3: CASSYSREGLGNEQFF. DNA of the CDR3: TGTGCCAGCAGTTACTCCCGGGAGGGGTTGGGGAATGAGCAGTTCTTC.

J is TRBJ1-2 and V is TRBV5-6; a possible D gene is TRBD1 (6 bases). This CDR3 comprises 14 residues. Germline V gene data show CDR1 as SGHDT and CDR2 as YYEEEE. V was shortened by 3 bases and J by 10 bases, with 19 bases between the two germline ends. The CDR3 DNA sequence: TGTGCCAGCAGCTGGGGGCTGACGGGGGATGACTACACCTTC. Residues: CASSWGLTGDDYTF.

The chain couples TRBV2 to TRBJ2-1; no clear D. CDR3 length: 11 residues. The V and J ends lost 6 bases and 9 bases respectively, with 9 bases between them. Germline lookup yields CDR1 SNHLY and CDR2 FYNNEI. The DNA for the CDR3 is TGTGCCAGCAGCTTAAGTACTGAGCAGTTCTTC. This translates into CASSLSTEQFF.

Remarks on this clone: One end of the junction fails to match germline, which may point to a read error. The chain employs TRBV7-7 and TRBJ1-1, with a weak D call TRBD1 (5 bases). This CDR3 spans 13 amino acids. Germline V lookup: CDR1 SSHAT, CDR2 FNYEAQ (reference sequence). The CDR3 region is CASSLDPGREAFF. The CDR3, as DNA: TGTGCTAGCAGCTTAGACCCAGGGCGGGAAGCTTTCTTT.

The CDR3 coding sequence is TGCACCAGCAGCCAAGAAGGGCCTAGCGGGAGTAATGAGCAGTTCTTC. Translating it yields CTSSQEGPSGSNEQFF. J is TRBJ2-1 and V is TRBV1; no check of the table's D call, TRBD2, against the DNA was made. TRBV1 is recorded as a pseudogene. The CDR3 is made up of 16 amino acids.

The chain links TRBV29-1 to TRBJ2-1, with 9 nucleotides matching TRBD2. This CDR3 spans 14 amino acids. V gave up 6 bases and J gave up 4 bases; unmatched junction bases: 7. Germline CDR1 reads SQVTM; CDR2 reads ANQGSEA. The CDR3: CSVKGLAGYNEQFF. CDR3 sequence (DNA): TGCAGCGTCAAAGGTCTAGCGGGGTACAATGAGCAGTTCTTC.

The CDR3 region is CASSQGLADQETQYF. The CDR3 coding sequence is TGCGCCAGCAGCCAAGGACTAGCGGACCAAGAGACCCAGTACTTC. The chain recombines TRBV4-1 with TRBJ2-5, with TRBD2 matching 9 bases. The V segment lost 1 base and the J segment 0 bases; nucleotides outside the gene matches: 0. This CDR3 region has 15 residues. Germline CDR1 reads MGHRA; CDR2 reads YSYEKL.

CDR3 region: CASNSGTGVLNSPLHF. CDR3 nucleotides: TGTGCCAGCAATAGCGGGACAGGGGTATTAAATTCACCCCTCCACTTT. The chain joins TRBV2 to TRBJ1-6; TRBD1 agrees at 10 bases. The CDR3 consists of 16 residues. J gave up 7 bases and V 7 bases, and 10 bases lay outside the gene matches. CDR1 is SNHLY, CDR2 FYNNEI, per germline.

This chain uses TRBV5-1 with TRBJ1-4; a possible D gene is TRBD1 (5 bases). Germline CDR1 reads SGHRS; CDR2 reads YFSETQ. This CDR3 has 14 amino acids. Trimming took 4 bases from V and 2 from J, leaving 9 bases between them. In DNA, the CDR3 is TGCGCCAGCAGCCCAGGGACTACTAATGAAAAACTGTTTTTT. It specifies CASSPGTTNEKLFF.

The V and J genes are TRBV7-3 and TRBJ2-1; tentative D call: TRBD2 (6 bases). The germline CDR1 and CDR2 sequences are SGHTA and FQGTGA. V lost 2 bases to trimming and J lost 4 bases, with 9 bases between them. This CDR3 region has 14 residues. The CDR3 DNA reads as TGTGCCAGCAGCTTATATCGGGGGTACAATGAGCAGTTCTTC. It translates to CASSLYRGYNEQFF.

The V and J genes are TRBV19 and TRBJ2-6, with 10 nucleotides matching TRBD2. This CDR3 has 17 amino acids. V lost 2 bases, J lost 4 bases, and 5 bases stayed unmatched. Germline CDR1 reads LNHDA; CDR2 reads SQIVND (reference sequence). In DNA, the CDR3 is TGTGCCAGTAGTATACTAGCGGGAGCGGGCGGGGCCAACGTCCTGACTTTC. Translated: CASSILAGAGGANVLTF.

This chain joins TRBV9 and TRBJ2-5; 14 nucleotides match TRBD2. Trimming at V came to 4 bases and at J to 5 bases, leaving 7 bases not matched to a gene. The V gene's germline CDR1 is SGDLS and CDR2 YYNGEE. The CDR3 is made up of 16 amino acids. Written as DNA, the CDR3 is TGTGCCAGCAGCTCGGGACTAGCGGGAGATGTGGAGACCCAGTACTTC. Protein product: CASSSGLAGDVETQYF. The whole variable domain, filled in from reference TRBV9 and TRBJ2-5, reads DSGVTQTPKHLITATGQRVTLRCSPRSGDLSVYWYQQSLDQGLQFLIQYYNGEERAKGNILERFSAQQFPDLHSELNLSSLELGDSALYFCASSSGLAGDVETQYFGPGTRLLVL.

In DNA form, the CDR3 reads TGTGCCAGCAGTCGAGTCCCCACAGGGGACGAGCAGTACTTC. Its translation is CASSRVPTGDEQYF. This chain connects TRBV2 to TRBJ2-7; 7 positions match TRBD1. CDR1 is SNHLY, CDR2 FYNNEI, per germline. The CDR3 runs to 14 residues. Trimming at V came to 5 bases and at J to 5 bases, leaving 9 bases not matched to a gene.

The J gene is TRBJ2-3, the V gene TRBV19; D remains unclear. V was cut by 3 bases and J by 5 bases, with 9 bases left in between. From germline, CDR1 is LNHDA and CDR2 SQIVND (reference sequence). The CDR3 has 13 amino acids. The CDR3 is CASSITQEDTQYF. The CDR3 region has the DNA TGTGCCAGTAGTATTACCCAGGAAGATACGCAGTATTTT.